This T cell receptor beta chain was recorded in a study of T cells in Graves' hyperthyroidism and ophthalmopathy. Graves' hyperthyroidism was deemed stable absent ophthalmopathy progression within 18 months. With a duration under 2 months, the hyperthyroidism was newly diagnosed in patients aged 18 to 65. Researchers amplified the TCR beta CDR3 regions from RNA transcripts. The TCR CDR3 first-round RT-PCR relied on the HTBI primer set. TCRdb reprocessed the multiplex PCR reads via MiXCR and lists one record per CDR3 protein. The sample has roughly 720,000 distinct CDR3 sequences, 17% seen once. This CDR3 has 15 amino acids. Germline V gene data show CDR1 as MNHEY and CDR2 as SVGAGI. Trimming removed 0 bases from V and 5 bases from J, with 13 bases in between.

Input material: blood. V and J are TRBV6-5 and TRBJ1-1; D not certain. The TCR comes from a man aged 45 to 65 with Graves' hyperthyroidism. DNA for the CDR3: TGTGCCAGCAGTTACTCGAATGAATGGGATACTGAAGCTTTCTTT. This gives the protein CASSYSNEWDTEAFF.